The 17 T cell receptor beta chains listed next were all sequenced from one sample in a study of CD8+ T cells in alopecia areata. The authors extracted RNA and reverse transcribed it into cDNA as the sequencing template. Sequencing used immunoSEQ multiplex PCR; TCRdb keeps in-frame clones, though not all of them. Among about 180,000 clones listed, more than 60% were seen once. Sequenced material: CD4+ T cells sorted from blood, taken at week 0. The source of these receptors is a human donor with alopecia areata.

The gene calls are TRBV15 and TRBJ2-5, with TRBD1 as a possible D gene (5 bases). This CDR3 contains 14 residues. V lost 0 bases and J 5 bases, leaving 10 bases between the germline ends. CDR1 is LNHNV and CDR2 is YYDKDF in the germline V gene (reference sequence). The CDR3 DNA reads TGTGCCACCAGCAGAGATCGGGCAGGGGAGACCCAGTACTTC. Protein: CATSRDRAGETQYF. Full variable domain (rest looked up from reference TRBV15 and TRBJ2-5): DAMVIQNPRYQVTQFGKPVTLSCSQTLNHNVMYWYQQKSSQAPKLLFHYYDKDFNNEADTPDNFQSRRPNTSFCFLDIRSPGLGDTAMYLCATSRDRAGETQYFGPGTRLLVL.

This chain links TRBV29-1 with TRBJ1-4; D is perhaps TRBD1 (5 bases). Germline V lookup: CDR1 SQVTM, CDR2 ANQGSEA. The CDR3 loop spans 13 amino acids. V lost 7 bases and J lost 7, with 16 bases in between. DNA of the CDR3: TGCAGCGCTGTCTGGGACGCGGCTGAAAAACTGTTTTTT. Encoded protein: CSAVWDAAEKLFF.

V gene TRBV12-5 combines with J gene TRBJ2-2; D remains unclear. The CDR3 has 13 amino acids. V was cut by 2 bases and J by 4 bases, with 5 bases left in between. Germline V CDR1 and CDR2: LGHNT, FRNRAP. The CDR3 DNA follows: TGTGCTAGTGGTTTGTACAGCACCGGGGAGCTGTTTTTT. It encodes CASGLYSTGELFF.

CDR3 loop: CSAGRGGAYQYF. The CDR3 DNA reads as TGCAGCGCCGGGAGGGGGGGCGCCTACCAGTACTTC. The V call is TRBV29-1, the J call TRBJ2-7, with 8 bases identical to TRBD2. V gave up 7 bases and J gave up 10 bases; unmatched junction bases: 12. The CDR3 has 12 amino acids. In germline, CDR1 is SQVTM, CDR2 ANQGSEA.

This clone was seen just once. The chain is built from TRBV9 and TRBJ2-3, with a tentative D call TRBD2 (6 bases). Trimming took off 0 bases at V and 2 bases at J, with 10 bases between the two ends. Germline V gene sequence: CDR1 SGDLS, CDR2 YYNGEE. The CDR3 totals 15 residues. CDR3 nucleotide sequence: TGTGCCAGCAGCGTAGGTGCGGGGTTCACAGATACGCAGTATTTT. Translated, it gives CASSVGAGFTDTQYF.

This rearrangement joins TRBV30 to TRBJ1-2; TRBD1 aligns across 7 bases. After removal of 2 bases from V and 4 bases from J, the junction contained 10 bases not matched to a gene. Germline values: CDR1 GTSNPN, CDR2 SVGIG (reference sequence). This CDR3 is built from 15 residues. The CDR3, as DNA: TGTGCCTGGAGTCCACTCGGCGGGACAGTCTATGGCTACACCTTC. Translating gives CAWSPLGGTVYGYTF.

Ten or more counts support this clone. The chain is built from TRBV6-6 and TRBJ2-2; no firm D call. The CDR3 is made up of 14 amino acids. Deletions cut 7 bases from V and 4 bases from J, with 13 bases between. CDR1 is MNHNY and CDR2 is SVGAGI in the germline V gene (reference sequence). CDR3 nucleotide sequence: TGTGCCAGCAACGATGGACGGATCACCGGGGAGCTGTTTTTT. It yields the protein CASNDGRITGELFF.

As to this clone: The same CDR3 arises from other DNA sequences in this sample as well. The gene calls are TRBV12-5 and TRBJ2-2; D is unresolved. The CDR3 totals 13 residues. Germline assignment: CDR1 LGHNT and CDR2 FRNRAP. V lost 5 bases and J 2 bases, leaving 6 bases between the germline ends. CDR3 in DNA: TGTGCTAGTGGTCTCGACAACACCGGGGAGCTGTTTTTT. It translates to CASGLDNTGELFF.

This clone was counted a few times. This rearrangement joins TRBV30 to TRBJ1-1; D might be TRBD1 (6 bases). Germline loops: CDR1 GTSNPN, CDR2 SVGIG (reference sequence). This CDR3 spans 16 amino acids. Trimming took off 2 bases at V and 0 bases at J, with 16 bases between the two ends. CDR3 amino acids: CAWSNGGFGVNTEAFF. The CDR3 nucleotides read TGTGCCTGGAGTAATGGGGGCTTTGGGGTGAACACTGAAGCTTTCTTT.

This clone has just one count. This chain joins TRBV30 and TRBJ1-2, with D perhaps TRBD1 (6 bases). The CDR3 is made up of 15 amino acids. CDR1 GTSNPN and CDR2 SVGIG come from the germline V gene (reference sequence). The germline V and J ends were trimmed by 5 bases and 4 bases, with 20 bases remaining between them. CDR3 loop: CAWRIPSGAGYGYTF. The CDR3 DNA is TGTGCCTGGCGTATCCCCTCGGGGGCCGGCTATGGCTACACCTTC.

This clone was recorded a few times. V usage is TRBV23-1 and J usage is TRBJ2-5; 8 bases map to TRBD1. Being an ORF, TRBV23-1 has a function that is uncertain. CDR3 length: 15 amino acids. V trimming: 3 bases; J trimming: 0 bases; junction bases outside the gene matches: 3. This CDR3 reads CASSQRDRYQETQYF. The DNA for the CDR3 is TGCGCCAGCAGTCAGCGGGACAGGTACCAAGAGACCCAGTACTTC.

V usage is TRBV7-8 and J usage is TRBJ1-2; D is unclear. CDR1 and CDR2 from the germline V gene are SGHVS and FQNEAQ. The germline V and J ends were trimmed by 1 base and 13 bases, with 16 bases remaining between them. The CDR3 sequence is 13 residues long. The CDR3 DNA reads as TGTGCCAGCAGCTTAGATGGTATAAGAGAATCCACCTTC. Its protein is CASSLDGIRESTF.

This clone was counted between two and nine times. The chain joins TRBV4-1 to TRBJ1-6; D gene unclear. Germline CDR1 is MGHRA and CDR2 is YSYEKL. Trimming pared 1 base from V and 9 bases from J, leaving 7 bases between. The CDR3 totals 13 residues. CDR3 nucleotide sequence: TGCGCCAGCAGCCAAGTCGCAACTTCACCCCTCCACTTT. Translated, it gives CASSQVATSPLHF.

This clone was seen a few times. CDR3 in DNA: TGTGCCAGCAGCTTATTGGGGACGGTGGGGAATCAGCCCCAGCATTTT. It is translated as CASSLLGTVGNQPQHF. The chain is built from TRBV7-2 and TRBJ1-5; D might be TRBD1 (5 bases). Germline V lookup: CDR1 SGHTA, CDR2 FQGNSA. Trimming removed 2 bases from V and 4 bases from J, with 15 bases in between. CDR3 length: 16 residues. The full variable domain, completed using reference TRBV7-2 and TRBJ1-5, is GAGVSQSPSNKVTEKGKDVELRCDPISGHTALYWYRQSLGQGLEFLIYFQGNSAPDKSGLPSDRFSAERTGGSVSTLTIQRTQQEDSAVYLCASSLLGTVGNQPQHFGDGTRLSIL.

CDR3: CATSRGEDQPQHF. CDR3 coding DNA: TGTGCCACCAGCAGAGGGGAAGATCAGCCCCAGCATTTT. V and J are TRBV15 and TRBJ1-5; D gene ambiguous. CDR1 is LNHNV, CDR2 YYDKDF, per germline (reference sequence). V gave up 1 base and J gave up 5 bases, with 6 bases separating them. The CDR3 has 13 residues.

V and J are TRBV30 and TRBJ2-1, with TRBD1 matching over 8 bases. The CDR3 loop spans 13 amino acids. The trim removed 3 bases at V and 12 bases at J, leaving 10 bases unmatched. CDR1 and CDR2 from the germline V gene are GTSNPN and SVGIG (reference sequence). This chain's CDR3 is CAWSQTGAGVQFF. CDR3 DNA sequence: TGTGCCTGGAGCCAGACAGGGGCCGGTGTGCAGTTCTTC.

The CDR3 sequence is CASRQGDAYEQYF. The CDR3 nucleotides are TGTGCCAGCCGACAGGGGGACGCCTACGAGCAGTACTTC. The chain uses TRBV7-9 and TRBJ2-7; 9 nucleotides match TRBD1. The V gene end was trimmed by 8 bases and the J gene end by 2 bases; junction bases not matched to a gene: 4. The CDR3 covers 13 residues. The germline V gene has CDR1 SEHNR and CDR2 FQNEAQ (reference sequence).